This is a list of T cell receptor beta chains from one sample in a study of shared T cell receptors in the human thymus. Sequenced by immunoSEQ multiplex PCR; TCRdb stores in-frame clones only, minus some. This table has 550,000 to 800,000 clones, 70% to 90% appearing once. The same sample was also used in a study of human thymus T cells.

Material: thymocytes. These receptors all stem from a girl in the first two years of life with a congenital heart defect. Both conserved end residues are part of each CDR3.

V gene: TRBV28; CDR3 protein: CASSLAGGPYEQYF
V gene: TRBV29-1; CDR3 protein: CSADGPQGAYGYTF
V gene: TRBV2; CDR3 protein: CASLMTGRVAGPVYEQYF
V gene: TRBV7-2; CDR3 protein: CASSNRDRVWEQYF
V gene: TRBV6-1; CDR3 protein: CATGGRTNYEQYF
V gene: TRBV25-1; CDR3 protein: CASSVLAGGQRYNEQFF
V gene: TRBV29-1; CDR3 protein: CSVPGASRRAFF
V gene: TRBV5-6; CDR3 protein: CASNRKGTGYGYTF
V gene: TRBV27; CDR3 protein: CASSINGGQGNTIYF
V gene: TRBV18; CDR3 protein: CASSPNDRSDTQYF
V gene: TRBV7-2; CDR3 protein: CASSLTENTEAFF
V gene: TRBV5-8; CDR3 protein: CASSLSGYGVRETEAFF
V gene: TRBV20-1; CDR3 protein: CSAQYSLGFF
V gene: TRBV2; CDR3 protein: CASSAPRGEGTDYGYTF
V gene: TRBV4-1; CDR3 protein: CASSQDFRGNQPQHF
V gene: TRBV6-5; CDR3 protein: CASSATGGNTEAFF
V gene: TRBV28; CDR3 protein: CASSRTGLGYTEAFF
V gene: TRBV4-1; CDR3 protein: CASSQDKEGTSYEQYF
V gene: TRBV19; CDR3 protein: CASSTPNTGVAYGYTF
V gene: TRBV2; CDR3 protein: CASSGLDRVSGNTIYF
V gene: TRBV2; CDR3 protein: CASRRQGWGYTF
V gene: TRBV29-1; CDR3 protein: CSVEGILPGLAGGGSDTQYF
V gene: TRBV18; CDR3 protein: CASSGRLAGKDYNEQFF
V gene: TRBV4-3; CDR3 protein: CASSQDRTGGGLRAFF
V gene: TRBV19; CDR3 protein: CASSPQGYTEAFF
V gene: TRBV27; CDR3 protein: CASSSRQGHQPQHF
V gene: TRBV25-1; CDR3 protein: CASSEWGEGTYEQYF
V gene: TRBV6-5; CDR3 protein: CASSYVGGAGEQFF
V gene: TRBV14; CDR3 protein: CASSQGLPGLAGATMVTDTQYF
V gene: TRBV6-5; CDR3 protein: CASSSPEATQYF
V gene: TRBV29-1; CDR3 protein: CSVNLRDSTVYGYTF
V gene: TRBV7-9; CDR3 protein: CASSLGTGRHSYEQYF
V gene: TRBV5-6; CDR3 protein: CASSLGAGQKNSPLHF
V gene: TRBV14; CDR3 protein: CASSHNTGTGGAGSDYGYTF
V gene: TRBV25-1; CDR3 protein: CASSEFSGTGDYEQYF
V gene: TRBV5-8; CDR3 protein: CASSFGGGYPANYGYTF
V gene: TRBV29-1; CDR3 protein: CSVEWSGTGNTIYF
V gene: TRBV5-8; CDR3 protein: CASQEGQGPDTEAFF
V gene: TRBV7-9; CDR3 protein: CASSLEVGRPYEQYF
V gene: TRBV7-4; CDR3 protein: CASSLEGTYLETQYF
V gene: TRBV6-1; CDR3 protein: CASSEALLGEGIRETQYF
V gene: TRBV5-1; CDR3 protein: CASSRGVKYLANTGELFF
V gene: TRBV7-9; CDR3 protein: CASSFRTGFETQYF
V gene: TRBV5-1; CDR3 protein: CASSLVTGAKGSPLHF
V gene: TRBV19; CDR3 protein: CASSPYRVGDNSPLHF